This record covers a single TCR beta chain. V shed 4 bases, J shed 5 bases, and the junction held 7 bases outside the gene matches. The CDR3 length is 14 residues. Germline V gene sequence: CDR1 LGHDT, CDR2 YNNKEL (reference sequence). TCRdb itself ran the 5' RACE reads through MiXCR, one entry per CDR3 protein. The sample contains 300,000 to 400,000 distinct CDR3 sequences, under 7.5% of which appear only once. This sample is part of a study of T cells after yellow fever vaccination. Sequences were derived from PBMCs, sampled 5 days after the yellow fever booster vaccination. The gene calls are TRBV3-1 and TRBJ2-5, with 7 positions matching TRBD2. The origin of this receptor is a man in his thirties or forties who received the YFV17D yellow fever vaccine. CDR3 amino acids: CASSPTTSRETQYF. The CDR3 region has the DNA TGTGCCAGCAGCCCCACGACTAGCCGGGAGACCCAGTACTTC.